The 21 T cell receptor beta chains in this list originate from one sample, sequenced in a study of CD8 T cells in ankylosing spondylitis. Each CDR3 protein is one row after TCRdb ran MiXCR on the 5' RACE reads. The sample holds 380,000 or so distinct CDR3 sequences; roughly 22% are singletons and the top ten take roughly 14%. The sequenced sample was blood, either unsorted or a sorted T cell fraction (not recorded which). These TCRs come from a male donor with ankylosing spondylitis or in good health (not recorded which).

V and J are TRBV3-1 and TRBJ2-7; maybe TRBD1 (6 bases). The length of the CDR3 is 14 residues. Per germline, CDR1 LGHDT and CDR2 YNNKEL (reference sequence). V was clipped by 3 bases and J by 3 bases, with 12 bases between them. The CDR3 bases are TGTGCCAGCAGCCATAACAGGGCCGTCTACGAGCAGTACTTC. It translates to CASSHNRAVYEQYF.

This chain links TRBV7-9 with TRBJ2-7, with TRBD1 identical over 9 bases. V was clipped by 3 bases and J by 4 bases; unmatched bases: 7. The germline V gene encodes CDR1 SEHNR and CDR2 FQNEAQ (reference sequence). The CDR3 covers 15 residues. The CDR3 reads CASSLGQGYLYEQYF. DNA of the CDR3: TGTGCCAGCAGCTTGGGACAGGGATACCTTTACGAGCAGTACTTC.

This clonotype was recorded a few times. The rearrangement joins TRBV4-1 to TRBJ2-1; D gene uncertain. From germline, CDR1 is MGHRA and CDR2 YSYEKL. The CDR3 runs to 18 residues. V was pared by 4 bases and J by 1 base, with 20 bases between. The CDR3 sequence is CASSPFAEVLGSYNEQFF. In DNA, the CDR3 is TGCGCCAGCAGCCCTTTCGCCGAGGTTCTGGGGTCCTACAATGAGCAGTTCTTC.

The chain recombines TRBV6-1 with TRBJ2-1, with D possibly matching TRBD1 (5 bases). The CDR3 loop spans 14 amino acids. Trimming removed 4 bases from V and 1 base from J, with 8 bases in between. The germline gives CDR1 MNHNS, CDR2 SASEGT. This CDR3 is CASSGTRSYNEQFF. The CDR3 region has the DNA TGTGCCAGCAGTGGGACAAGGTCCTACAATGAGCAGTTCTTC.

In this sample, this clonotype turned up a few times. The gene calls are TRBV29-1 and TRBJ2-7, with 11 bases identical to TRBD1. CDR3 length equals 12 residues. Germline V gives CDR1 SQVTM, CDR2 ANQGSEA. V lost 5 bases and J lost 7; bases outside the gene matches: 4. Here the CDR3 reads CSVWDRGREQYF. The CDR3, as DNA: TGCAGCGTTTGGGACAGGGGGAGAGAGCAGTACTTC.

This clonotype turned up a few times. V and J are TRBV12-3 or TRBV12-4 and TRBJ2-3; TRBD1 agrees at 9 bases. Losses at the gene ends were 7 bases for V and 4 bases for J; bases not matched to a gene: 9. This CDR3 comprises 15 residues. The CDR3 loop is CASNPGQGISDTQYF. The CDR3 DNA reads as TGTGCCAGCAACCCTGGACAGGGGATTTCAGATACGCAGTATTTT.

This clonotype occurred a few times. The CDR3 nucleotides are TGCAGTGCTAGAGGGAGGAAGGACAGGGAAGACCCCTACAATGAGCAGTTCTTC. Translation gives CSARGRKDREDPYNEQFF. The chain employs TRBV20-1 and TRBJ2-1; 8 bases match TRBD1. CDR1 DFQATT and CDR2 SNEGSKA come from the germline V gene (reference sequence). J was trimmed by 2 bases and V by 1 base; bases with no gene match: 13. The CDR3 totals 18 residues.

This rearrangement joins TRBV30 to TRBJ2-7; 8 bases agree with TRBD2. J was trimmed by 5 bases and V by 4 bases; bases with no gene match: 7. CDR1 is GTSNPN and CDR2 is SVGIG in the germline V gene (reference sequence). The CDR3 has 13 amino acids. The CDR3 region is CAWNSGVSDEQYF. In DNA, the CDR3 is TGTGCCTGGAATAGCGGGGTTAGCGACGAGCAGTACTTC.

The rearrangement uses TRBV12-3 or TRBV12-4 and TRBJ2-7; D is unresolved. The CDR3 loop spans 14 amino acids. Trimming pared 3 bases from V and 4 bases from J, leaving 13 bases between. The CDR3 spells CASSFRSDTYEQYF. The CDR3 bases are TGTGCCAGCAGTTTTCGGAGTGACACATACGAGCAGTACTTC.

This clonotype was seen many times. The rearrangement links TRBV6-1 to TRBJ2-3, with 7 bases fitting TRBD2. CDR3 size: 14 residues. CDR1 MNHNS and CDR2 SASEGT come from the germline V gene. V shed 6 bases, J shed 2 bases, and the junction held 5 bases outside the gene matches. The CDR3 protein is CASSRLAHTDTQYF. The CDR3 DNA reads as TGTGCCAGCAGCCGACTAGCCCACACAGATACGCAGTATTTT.

J is TRBJ2-2 and V is TRBV5-6; the match to TRBD1 covers 8 bases. The germline gives CDR1 SGHDT, CDR2 YYEEEE. V shed 4 bases, J shed 7 bases, and the junction held 9 bases outside the gene matches. The CDR3 runs to 15 residues. For the CDR3, the DNA is TGTGCCAGCAGCCCCCATACGACAGGGGTCGGGGAGCTGTTTTTT. Protein: CASSPHTTGVGELFF.

This clonotype came up a few times. The rearrangement links TRBV12-3 or TRBV12-4 to TRBJ2-1; 7 positions agree with TRBD1. Trimming cost V 7 bases and J 3 bases; bases outside gene matches: 12. The CDR3 totals 16 residues. This chain's CDR3 is CASTENRGGLYNEQFF. The DNA of the CDR3 is TGTGCCAGCACCGAAAATCGAGGGGGCCTCTACAATGAGCAGTTCTTC.

This clonotype showed up just a few times. The chain is built from TRBV7-9 and TRBJ2-3, with D hard to call. CDR3 length: 15 amino acids. CDR1 is SEHNR, CDR2 FQNEAQ, per germline (reference sequence). Trimming cost V 4 bases and J 2 bases, with 13 bases left between them. CDR3 region: CASSSLPRFTDTQYF. The CDR3 nucleotides are TGTGCCAGCAGCTCCTTGCCGAGGTTCACAGATACGCAGTATTTT.

This clonotype turned up a few times. CDR3 sequence reads: CASSGLAGDRPETQYF. In DNA form, the CDR3 reads TGTGCCAGCAGCGGACTAGCGGGGGACCGCCCCGAGACCCAGTACTTC. The rearrangement joins TRBV6-1 to TRBJ2-5, with 13 nucleotides matching TRBD2. V shed 6 bases and J 5 bases; nucleotides not matched to a gene: 9. This CDR3 region has 16 residues. CDR1 MNHNS and CDR2 SASEGT come from the germline V gene.

The CDR3 coding sequence is TGTGCCAGCAGTGCCCCCAATTCAGATACGCAGTATTTT. Translating gives CASSAPNSDTQYF. V and J are TRBV12-3 or TRBV12-4 and TRBJ2-3, with D uncertain. Trimming removed 5 bases at V and 4 bases at J, with 10 bases between. The CDR3 totals 13 residues.

This clonotype has more than one count but fewer than ten. V usage is TRBV28 and J usage is TRBJ2-6, with a possible D match to TRBD1 (6 bases). CDR1 and CDR2 from the germline V gene are MDHEN and SYDVKM. CDR3 size: 15 residues. Trimming took 6 bases from V and 2 from J, leaving 11 bases between them. CDR3 sequence reads: CASRSQGTGANVLTF. CDR3 nucleotide sequence: TGTGCCAGCAGGTCCCAGGGGACTGGGGCCAACGTCCTGACTTTC.

The J gene is TRBJ2-1, the V gene TRBV18, with 10 nucleotides matching TRBD1. The CDR3 runs to 15 residues. V trimming: 6 bases; J trimming: 7 bases; junction bases outside the gene matches: 9. Germline CDR1 is KGHSH and CDR2 is LQKENI. Here the CDR3 DNA reads TGTGCCAGCTCCCTCGGGGACAGGGGATGGAATGAGCAGTTCTTC. Protein: CASSLGDRGWNEQFF.

This clonotype was seen only a few times. This chain connects TRBV29-1 to TRBJ2-7, with 10 bases that match TRBD1. Losses at the gene ends were 5 bases for V and 0 bases for J; bases not matched to a gene: 13. Germline CDR1 is SQVTM and CDR2 is ANQGSEA. This CDR3 region has 17 residues. CDR3 region: CSVYGTGAFLHSYEQYF. CDR3 nucleotide sequence: TGCAGCGTTTATGGGACAGGGGCGTTTTTACACTCCTACGAGCAGTACTTC.

This clonotype appeared many times. This chain links TRBV12-3 or TRBV12-4 with TRBJ2-1, with D perhaps assigned TRBD1 or TRBD2 (5 bases each). This CDR3 has 14 residues. V was trimmed by 1 base and J by 4 bases, leaving 8 bases between them. CDR3 in amino acids: CASSLGGGYNEQFF. DNA for the CDR3: TGTGCCAGCAGTTTAGGTGGGGGTTACAATGAGCAGTTCTTC.

This clonotype has just a few counts. This chain joins TRBV2 and TRBJ2-7; tentatively, D is TRBD1 (6 bases). From germline, CDR1 is SNHLY and CDR2 FYNNEI. This CDR3 is 17 amino acids long. Trimming removed 3 bases at V and 5 bases at J, with 23 bases between. The CDR3, as DNA: TGTGCCAGCAGTGAGGAATCGGGACACCATATTAAACACGAGCAGTACTTC. It codes for CASSEESGHHIKHEQYF.

The rearrangement joins TRBV6-4 to TRBJ2-2; D ambiguous. Germline CDR1 reads MRHNA; CDR2 reads SNTAGT. This CDR3 is built from 13 residues. V gave up 3 bases and J gave up 3 bases, with 5 bases separating them. The DNA for the CDR3 is TGTGCCAGCAGTGAAACGGACACCGGGGAGCTGTTTTTT. This gives the protein CASSETDTGELFF.